This TCR beta chain appears in the sequencing data of a study of T cell changes during pregnancy in multiple sclerosis (dated by TCRdb to between 2018 and 2021). About the full investigation: Changes in the T cell repertoire over the course of pregnancy were examined in this study in women with multiple sclerosis.

On this clone: There is no known antigen for this receptor. No base quality information exists; no much larger clone differs at one position. Other DNA sequences in the sample encode the same CDR3.

Reading the germline V gene (reference sequence) gives CDR1 MNHEY and CDR2 SMNVEV. Reading from cysteine to phenylalanine, the CDR3 counts 14 amino acids. The sequence is cut down to CDR3 DNA, 42 bases in frame from base 1. V was cut back by 0 bases and J by 5 bases, leaving a gap of 7 bases between them. Library method: the immunoSEQ multiplex PCR assay. As stored in TCRdb, this immuneACCESS dataset retains in-frame rearrangements with V and J assigned. A fraction of the clones does not appear; measured against another copy, unresolved V genes explain less than half of the discrepancy, and the remainder lacks a known reason. This sample holds about 18,000 clones; less than 90% were observed only once. The ten biggest clones cover 15% to 20% of the sample.

Here the chain combines TRBV27 and TRBJ2-2, with a weak D call of TRBD1 (5 bases match). This clonotype was obtained from a female donor in good health, enrolled as a control in a pregnancy study. Sequences were derived from CD8+ T cells from peripheral blood mononuclear cells, sampled in the third trimester of pregnancy. The CDR3 is CASSLSRGTGELFF. The nucleotide sequence reads TGTGCCAGCAGTTTATCAAGGGGAACCGGGGAGCTGTTTTTT.